One and the same sample provided the 29 T cell receptor beta chains below, sequenced in a study of T cell responses to AZD1222 COVID-19 vaccine. Only in-frame clones appear in the TCRdb table, and some are missing; sequencing was by immunoSEQ multiplex PCR. This sample has about 130,000 clones, with 80% to 90% found just once. The sample consisted of peripheral blood, taken on day 0 of AZD1222 vaccination. The receptors were gathered from an adult in good health.

The chain has TRBV18 and TRBJ1-5, with unresolved D. In germline, CDR1 is KGHSH, CDR2 LQKENI. V gave up 8 bases and J gave up 8 bases, with 16 bases separating them. This CDR3 region has 13 residues. The CDR3 region has the DNA TGTGCCAGCACCATTAATTGGGAGAAGCCCCAGCATTTT. Its translation is CASTINWEKPQHF. Based on the CDR3 plus reference TRBV18 and TRBJ1-5, the full variable domain is NAGVMQNPRHLVRRRGQEARLRCSPMKGHSHVYWYRQLPEEGLKFMVYLQKENIIDESGMPKERFSAEFPKEGPSILRIQQVVRGDSAAYFCASTINWEKPQHFGDGTRLSIL.

This clone occurred a few times. The rearrangement joins TRBV3-1 (or the pseudogene TRBV3-2) to TRBJ2-5; possible D gene TRBD2, 6 bases. Trimming removed 3 bases from V and 1 base from J, with 6 bases in between. This CDR3 region has 13 residues. The V gene's germline CDR1 is LGHDT and CDR2 YNNKEL (reference sequence). CDR3: CASSQGLQETQYF. CDR3 bases: TGTGCCAGCAGCCAGGGACTCCAAGAGACCCAGTACTTC.

This chain uses TRBV24-1 with TRBJ2-7; D uncertain. V lost 5 bases and J lost 0, with 4 bases in between. Per the germline V gene, CDR1 is KGHDR and CDR2 is SFDVKD. The CDR3 consists of 12 residues. CDR3 sequence (DNA): TGTGCCACCAGTGGCAGCTCCTACGAGCAGTACTTC. Its protein product is CATSGSSYEQYF.

The chain employs TRBV7-2 and TRBJ2-1; 9 nucleotides align to TRBD2. The CDR3 loop spans 15 amino acids. V was clipped by 6 bases and J by 4 bases; unmatched bases: 7. The germline V gene has CDR1 SGHTA and CDR2 FQGNSA. CDR3 nucleotide sequence: TGTGCCAGCAGAGTTAGCGGGAGTAGATACAATGAGCAGTTCTTC. The encoded protein is CASRVSGSRYNEQFF.

This chain joins TRBV18 and TRBJ1-6; D is ambiguous. The CDR3 runs to 15 residues. V shed 3 bases and J shed 6 bases, with 12 bases lying between them. Germline V gene lookup returns CDR1 KGHSH and CDR2 LQKENI. This chain's CDR3 is CASSPGLEANSPLHF. The CDR3 DNA reads as TGTGCCAGCTCACCCGGCTTGGAGGCTAATTCACCCCTCCACTTT.

This chain connects TRBV20-1 to TRBJ1-2; D uncertain. The V gene's germline CDR1 is DFQATT and CDR2 SNEGSKA (reference sequence). The length of the CDR3 is 11 residues. V shed 4 bases and J shed 7 bases, with 10 bases lying between them. The CDR3 DNA follows: TGCAGTGCTACCTACTTCGGTGGCTACACCTTC. It yields the protein CSATYFGGYTF.

This clone has only one observation. The V and J genes are TRBV18 and TRBJ1-5, with no clear D. Trimming pared 3 bases from V and 7 bases from J, leaving 10 bases between. The CDR3 sequence is 13 residues long. Germline CDR1 is KGHSH and CDR2 is LQKENI. CDR3 loop: CASSPGSTQPQHF. Written as DNA, the CDR3 is TGTGCCAGCTCACCGGGCAGTACACAGCCCCAGCATTTT.

This clone was observed a single time. The V and J genes are TRBV30 and TRBJ1-5; D unclear. V was clipped by 0 bases and J by 9 bases, with 12 bases between them. Germline lookup yields CDR1 GTSNPN and CDR2 SVGIG (reference sequence). This CDR3 is 13 amino acids long. The DNA for the CDR3 is TGTGCCTGGAGTGTAGCAAGCGGGCGGCCCCAGCATTTT. Translated, it gives CAWSVASGRPQHF.

V usage is TRBV7-2 and J usage is TRBJ1-3; D unresolved. Trimming cost V 2 bases and J 5 bases, with 7 bases left between them. Germline V gene lookup returns CDR1 SGHTA and CDR2 FQGNSA. The CDR3 is 13 residues long. CDR3 nucleotide sequence: TGTGCCAGCAGCTTATCCTACCGAAACACCATATATTTT. Protein: CASSLSYRNTIYF. Supplemented by reference TRBV7-2 and TRBJ1-3, the full variable domain reads GAGVSQSPSNKVTEKGKDVELRCDPISGHTALYWYRQSLGQGLEFLIYFQGNSAPDKSGLPSDRFSAERTGGSVSTLTIQRTQQEDSAVYLCASSLSYRNTIYFGEGSWLTVV.

The chain joins TRBV30 to TRBJ1-1, with unresolved D. The CDR3 totals 12 residues. The germline V gene encodes CDR1 GTSNPN and CDR2 SVGIG (reference sequence). Between the trimmed V and J ends, which lost 0 bases and 6 bases, there was a span of 8 bases. CDR3 protein: CAWSVLGAEAFF. The DNA for the CDR3 is TGTGCCTGGAGTGTACTTGGAGCTGAAGCTTTCTTT.

This chain uses TRBV19 with TRBJ1-1, with 7 bases identical to TRBD1. The CDR3 covers 14 residues. V dropped 7 bases and J dropped 0; count of bases not matched to a gene: 5. Germline-derived CDR1 and CDR2 are LNHDA and SQIVND (reference sequence). The CDR3 protein is CASTTDRLNTEAFF. The CDR3 DNA is TGTGCCAGTACTACGGACAGGCTGAACACTGAAGCTTTCTTT.

This clone was seen once. The V gene is TRBV28, the J gene TRBJ1-2; D may be TRBD1 (5 bases). CDR1 MDHEN and CDR2 SYDVKM come from the germline V gene. The CDR3 runs 11 residues. The V and J ends lost 5 bases and 8 bases respectively, with 9 bases between them. The DNA of the CDR3 is TGTGCCAGCAGTCTCCGACAGGGCTACACCTTC. Amino acid sequence: CASSLRQGYTF.

The chain couples TRBV24-1 to TRBJ1-2, with D perhaps matching TRBD1 (6 bases). Trimming left V 0 bases short and J 7 bases short, with 14 bases between. In germline, CDR1 is KGHDR, CDR2 SFDVKD. The CDR3 contains 15 residues. This CDR3 reads CATSDLVAGVVGYTF. The CDR3 DNA sequence: TGTGCCACCAGTGATTTGGTGGCAGGGGTGGTTGGCTACACCTTC.

The rearrangement uses TRBV11-3 and TRBJ2-7; no firm D call. Deletions cut 8 bases from V and 2 bases from J, with 16 bases between. CDR1 is SGHNT and CDR2 is YENEEA in the germline V gene. The length of the CDR3 is 14 residues. CDR3 in amino acids: CASGIRIGAYEQYF. The CDR3 coding sequence is TGTGCCAGCGGGATAAGAATAGGAGCCTACGAGCAGTACTTC.

This chain links TRBV19 with TRBJ1-2; D is perhaps TRBD1 (6 bases). Germline CDR1 is LNHDA and CDR2 is SQIVND (reference sequence). This CDR3 is 12 amino acids long. V gave up 5 bases and J gave up 7 bases, with 11 bases separating them. This CDR3 is CASSAQGLGYTF. The CDR3 nucleotides read TGTGCCAGTAGTGCACAGGGCCTTGGCTACACCTTC.

The chain is built from TRBV19 and TRBJ2-7, with a tentative D call TRBD1 (6 bases). CDR1 is LNHDA and CDR2 is SQIVND in the germline V gene (reference sequence). The CDR3 is made up of 14 amino acids. Trimming left V 2 bases short and J 0 bases short, with 8 bases between. The CDR3 DNA reads as TGTGCCAGTAGTATAACAGGGAGCTCCTACGAGCAGTACTTC. The encoded protein is CASSITGSSYEQYF.

This clone was detected a few times. This sequence joins TRBV11-3 and TRBJ2-4; tentatively, D is TRBD1 (6 bases). CDR1 is SGHNT, CDR2 YENEEA, per germline. The CDR3 totals 16 residues. V was shortened by 4 bases and J by 6 bases, with 19 bases between the two germline ends. The chain's CDR3 is CASSWQLTGPGNIQYF. Written as DNA, the CDR3 is TGTGCCAGCAGCTGGCAGCTTACAGGGCCGGGAAACATTCAGTACTTC.

The genes are TRBV5-4 and TRBJ1-4; D not resolved. CDR1 is SGHNT and CDR2 is YYREEE in the germline V gene (reference sequence). Between the trimmed V and J ends, which lost 1 base and 12 bases, there was a span of 10 bases. There are 12 residues in the CDR3. The CDR3 DNA follows: TGTGCCAGCAGCTTGATAGGAGAAGAACTGTTTTTT. Its translation is CASSLIGEELFF.

The chain employs TRBV11-3 and TRBJ2-6, with unresolved D. Looked up from germline, CDR1 is SGHNT and CDR2 is YENEEA. Trimming left V 1 base short and J 1 base short, with 8 bases between. The CDR3 totals 16 residues. The CDR3 is CASSLVVASGANVLTF. The CDR3 coding sequence is TGTGCCAGCAGCTTAGTGGTCGCGTCTGGGGCCAACGTCCTGACTTTC.

The CDR3 loop is CASSRLAGANTGELFF. The CDR3 DNA reads as TGTGCCAGCAGCCGACTAGCGGGGGCGAACACCGGGGAGCTGTTTTTT. The chain is built from TRBV7-3 and TRBJ2-2; 12 bases match TRBD2. CDR1 is SGHTA, CDR2 FQGTGA, per germline. The CDR3 runs to 16 residues. The trim removed 5 bases at V and 0 bases at J, leaving 1 base unmatched.

This chain links TRBV14 with TRBJ1-5, with D maybe TRBD1 (6 bases). CDR1 is SGHDN and CDR2 is FVKESK in the germline V gene. V dropped 5 bases and J dropped 4 bases, with 15 bases sitting between them. The CDR3 spans 15 residues. CDR3 DNA sequence: TGTGCCAGCAGCGCCTTAGGGGGGAAGAATCAGCCCCAGCATTTT. This gives the protein CASSALGGKNQPQHF.

The chain couples TRBV29-1 to TRBJ1-3; 9 nucleotides agree with TRBD1. Looked up from germline, CDR1 is SQVTM and CDR2 is ANQGSEA. Trimming took 6 bases from V and 4 from J; bases not matched to a gene: 4. The CDR3 runs to 13 residues. CDR3 residues: CSVGQGNGNTIYF. CDR3 sequence (DNA): TGCAGCGTCGGACAGGGGAACGGAAACACCATATATTTT.

V usage is TRBV29-1 and J usage is TRBJ2-7; D may be TRBD1 or TRBD2 (5 bases each). Looked up from germline, CDR1 is SQVTM and CDR2 is ANQGSEA. The CDR3 runs 15 residues. Deletions cut 3 bases from V and 1 base from J, with 16 bases between. CDR3 region: CSVEGVGRPSYEQYF. The DNA of the CDR3 is TGCAGCGTTGAGGGGGTCGGGCGGCCTTCCTACGAGCAGTACTTC.

V usage is TRBV10-3 and J usage is TRBJ1-2; weak D call: TRBD1 (6 bases). The germline V and J ends were trimmed by 2 bases and 4 bases, with 14 bases remaining between them. This CDR3 region has 15 residues. Germline V lookup: CDR1 ENHRY, CDR2 SYGVKD. CDR3 nucleotides: TGTGCCATCAGTGAGCCGGGAGCAGGGGCCTATGGCTACACCTTC. Its translation: CAISEPGAGAYGYTF.

The chain links TRBV7-2 to TRBJ2-7; D is unclear. The CDR3 has 18 residues. Trimming cost V 5 bases and J 2 bases, with 25 bases left between them. Germline values: CDR1 SGHTA, CDR2 FQGNSA. The CDR3 protein is CASSPFSSSPGNTYEQYF. The DNA for the CDR3 is TGTGCCAGCAGCCCCTTCTCCTCGTCCCCCGGAAACACCTACGAGCAGTACTTC.

The V and J genes are TRBV7-9 and TRBJ2-5; 7 positions match TRBD1. CDR1 and CDR2 from the germline V gene are SEHNR and FQNEAQ (reference sequence). The CDR3 runs to 16 residues. V lost 1 base and J lost 2; bases outside the gene matches: 7. CDR3 in amino acids: CASSLDVTGAQETQYF. The CDR3, as DNA: TGTGCCAGCAGCTTAGATGTCACAGGGGCTCAAGAGACCCAGTACTTC.

The gene calls are TRBV3-1 (or the pseudogene TRBV3-2) and TRBJ1-1, with no clear D. Germline V CDR1 and CDR2: LGHDT, YNNKEL (reference sequence). CDR3 length equals 15 residues. Trimming stripped 1 base from V and 1 base from J, with 10 bases between. This chain's CDR3 is CASSQVMRTNTEAFF. The DNA for the CDR3 is TGTGCCAGCAGCCAAGTCATGCGGACGAACACTGAAGCTTTCTTT.

J is TRBJ2-2 and V is TRBV7-3; 8 positions agree with TRBD1. CDR3 length: 15 amino acids. Trimming cost V 4 bases and J 1 base; bases outside gene matches: 2. Germline values: CDR1 SGHTA, CDR2 FQGTGA. The CDR3, as DNA: TGTGCCAGCAGCTCTGGACAGGGGAACACCGGGGAGCTGTTTTTT. Translating it yields CASSSGQGNTGELFF.

The V and J genes are TRBV19 and TRBJ1-1; D is uncertain. V gave up 3 bases and J gave up 6 bases, with 8 bases separating them. Per the germline V gene, CDR1 is LNHDA and CDR2 is SQIVND (reference sequence). The CDR3 contains 12 residues. CDR3 bases: TGTGCCAGTAGTATCGTGGGTTCTGAAGCTTTCTTT. Its protein is CASSIVGSEAFF.